This is a list of T cell receptor beta chains from one sample in a study of shared T cell receptors in the human thymus. The data were produced by immunoSEQ multiplex PCR, yet TCRdb's version contains in-frame clones alone and is incomplete. The sample consists of hundreds of thousands of clones, approximately 90% of them appearing once. These data also featured in a second study, about human thymus T cells.

The sample taken for sequencing was thymocytes. All receptors come from a boy younger than two with a congenital heart defect. The CDR3 runs from the conserved cysteine through the conserved F or W. Fields, in order: CDR3 protein, V gene, CDR3 length, clone size, J gene. Size is omitted from some rows. Given values are once, few, many or a class for expanded clones.

CDR3: CASSSRSEQYF
V: TRBV7-9
length: 11
size: NA
J: TRBJ2-7

CDR3: CASSLTPSAGDGNEQFF
V: TRBV11-3
length: 17
size: NA
J: TRBJ2-1

CDR3: CASSFGREGRETQYF
V: TRBV11-3
length: 15
size: NA
J: TRBJ2-5

CDR3: CASSRKRDYSYEQYF
V: TRBV25-1
length: 15
size: NA
J: TRBJ2-7

CDR3: CASSQDRVPRGVDTDTQYF
V: TRBV7-6
length: 19
size: NA
J: TRBJ2-3

CDR3: CASSSGREPEADTQYF
V: TRBV7-3
length: 16
size: once
J: TRBJ2-3

CDR3: CASSQGLPEAFF
V: TRBV28
length: 12
size: NA
J: TRBJ1-1

CDR3: CASSQGGQGSGYTF
V: TRBV4-2
length: 14
size: few
J: TRBJ1-2

CDR3: CASSSTGAQYEQYF
V: TRBV18
length: 14
size: few
J: TRBJ2-7

CDR3: CASSLMGSGQHQETQYF
V: TRBV5-6
length: 17
size: NA
J: TRBJ2-5

CDR3: CAIRGPGTSSYNEQFF
V: TRBV10-3
length: 16
size: NA
J: TRBJ2-1

CDR3: CASRGGTSGSNEQYF
V: TRBV6-5
length: 15
size: once
J: TRBJ2-7

CDR3: CASSSRQGTDTQYF
V: TRBV27
length: 14
size: once
J: TRBJ2-3

CDR3: CAIQTGAYEQYF
V: TRBV28
length: 12
size: NA
J: TRBJ2-7

CDR3: CATSRNRGRETQYF
V: TRBV15
length: 14
size: NA
J: TRBJ2-5

CDR3: CASGLADEQYF
V: TRBV27
length: 11
size: once
J: TRBJ2-7

CDR3: CASSARLAGGTPVETQYF
V: TRBV5-1
length: 18
size: NA
J: TRBJ2-5

CDR3: CASSIPPDSKDSNQPQHF
V: TRBV19
length: 18
size: NA
J: TRBJ1-5

CDR3: CASSLGQGADTQYF
V: TRBV7-2
length: 14
size: NA
J: TRBJ2-3

CDR3: CASSSYNPGGLTMETQYF
V: TRBV9
length: 18
size: NA
J: TRBJ2-5

CDR3: CASSLDDRDVTGELFF
V: TRBV14
length: 16
size: NA
J: TRBJ2-2

CDR3: CASSSTVRPDTQYF
V: TRBV11-3
length: 14
size: NA
J: TRBJ2-3

CDR3: CASSLNKDRAQETQYF
V: TRBV5-6
length: 16
size: NA
J: TRBJ2-5

CDR3: CASIRTSGTVNNEQFF
V: TRBV28
length: 16
size: NA
J: TRBJ2-1

CDR3: CASSLHLGGSYNEQFF
V: TRBV5-8
length: 16
size: NA
J: TRBJ2-1

CDR3: CASSLAEPGQAFYGYTF
V: TRBV7-2
length: 17
size: NA
J: TRBJ1-2

CDR3: CASTTGALPYEQYF
V: TRBV7-6
length: 14
size: NA
J: TRBJ2-7

CDR3: CASSLTSNTGELFF
V: TRBV10-2
length: 14
size: NA
J: TRBJ2-2

CDR3: CASSSTGDNEKLFF
V: TRBV7-2
length: 14
size: few
J: TRBJ1-4

CDR3: CASSDGLEQFF
V: TRBV25-1
length: 11
size: NA
J: TRBJ2-1

CDR3: CASSPIVEEGETQYF
V: TRBV4-3
length: 15
size: NA
J: TRBJ2-5

CDR3: CASSLYGPLPDTQYF
V: TRBV28
length: 15
size: NA
J: TRBJ2-3

CDR3: CASSLFSTAVYPSYEQYF
V: TRBV7-9
length: 18
size: NA
J: TRBJ2-7

CDR3: CASSSRQGERNQPQHF
V: TRBV4-2
length: 16
size: few
J: TRBJ1-5

CDR3: CASSAIRDRAIQVNTEAFF
V: TRBV6-1
length: 19
size: NA
J: TRBJ1-1

CDR3: CASSYWGTGEAFF
V: TRBV6-5
length: 13
size: NA
J: TRBJ1-1

CDR3: CASSLSIQTRSTPYEQYF
V: TRBV27
length: 18
size: NA
J: TRBJ2-7

CDR3: CASSQGQFDLETQYF
V: TRBV4-1
length: 15
size: NA
J: TRBJ2-5

CDR3: CASSEGTGGSPRYF
V: TRBV14
length: 14
size: once
J: TRBJ2-7

CDR3: CASSSGTSGNFGDTQYF
V: TRBV27
length: 17
size: NA
J: TRBJ2-3

CDR3: CASSQVKDQGYNSYEQYF
V: TRBV14
length: 18
size: NA
J: TRBJ2-7

CDR3: CASSFGGRDTEAFF
V: TRBV6-1
length: 14
size: NA
J: TRBJ1-1

CDR3: CAIREGGPYNEQFF
V: TRBV10-3
length: 14
size: NA
J: TRBJ2-1

CDR3: CASSQLTGATETQYF
V: TRBV4-3
length: 15
size: NA
J: TRBJ2-5

CDR3: CASRPKIQGGNQPQHF
V: TRBV4-1
length: 16
size: NA
J: TRBJ1-5

CDR3: CASRHRYSNQPQHF
V: TRBV6-5
length: 14
size: NA
J: TRBJ1-5

CDR3: CASSPETGASYEQYF
V: TRBV11-2
length: 15
size: NA
J: TRBJ2-7

CDR3: CSVRDSNTEAFF
V: TRBV29-1
length: 12
size: NA
J: TRBJ1-1

CDR3: CSTKIGEGGNEQFF
V: TRBV29-1
length: 14
size: NA
J: TRBJ2-1

CDR3: CASSQGGHIYTDTQYF
V: TRBV4-1
length: 16
size: NA
J: TRBJ2-3

CDR3: CASNPDRRAYSNQPQHF
V: TRBV28
length: 17
size: NA
J: TRBJ1-5

CDR3: CASSATGTSATRLTDTQYF
V: TRBV9
length: 19
size: NA
J: TRBJ2-3

CDR3: CASRGDRQNTEAFF
V: TRBV9
length: 14
size: NA
J: TRBJ1-1

CDR3: CAISEWTGGGTDTQYF
V: TRBV10-3
length: 16
size: NA
J: TRBJ2-3